This entry lists 25 T cell receptor beta chains sequenced from one sample in a study of PD-1 blockade in mismatch repair-deficient tumors. Profiling relied on immunoSEQ multiplex PCR, and the TCRdb table lists in-frame clones only, not all of them. The table records under 50,000 clones, 77% of them present only once. The sequencing here drew on PBMCs, taken before pembrolizumab treatment. The source of these receptors is an adult with mismatch repair-deficient cancer.

This chain connects TRBV5-1 to TRBJ2-1; D is possibly TRBD1 (6 bases). Germline V gene data show CDR1 as SGHRS and CDR2 as YFSETQ. The CDR3 runs to 13 residues. Trimming stripped 3 bases from V and 3 bases from J, with 7 bases between. CDR3 protein: CASSWDIYNEQFF. DNA for the CDR3: TGCGCCAGCAGCTGGGACATCTACAATGAGCAGTTCTTC.

This clone was seen a handful of times. The chain joins TRBV7-9 to TRBJ1-2, with D possibly matching TRBD1 (6 bases). The V and J ends lost 5 bases and 2 bases respectively, with 9 bases between them. Germline V gene sequence: CDR1 SEHNR, CDR2 FQNEAQ (reference sequence). The CDR3 runs 13 residues. Here the CDR3 DNA reads TGTGCCAGCAGCCAGGGGCTAAACTATGGCTACACCTTC. As protein: CASSQGLNYGYTF.

This clone came up a few times. The chain uses TRBV6-5 and TRBJ2-7, with D tentatively TRBD1 (6 bases). The V gene lost 0 bases and the J gene lost 2 bases, with 11 bases spanning the gap. Germline loops: CDR1 MNHEY, CDR2 SVGAGI. This CDR3 has 15 residues. The CDR3: CASSYSGTLPYEQYF. The CDR3 coding sequence is TGTGCCAGCAGTTACTCGGGGACACTTCCCTACGAGCAGTACTTC.

The V and J genes are TRBV28 and TRBJ1-1, with TRBD1 as a possible D gene (5 bases). Trimming shortened V by 2 bases and J by 5 bases, and 9 bases separated the two germline ends. The germline gives CDR1 MDHEN, CDR2 SYDVKM. This CDR3 contains 13 residues. The CDR3 sequence: CASSLPGWTEAFF. The CDR3 DNA follows: TGTGCCAGCAGTTTACCAGGGTGGACTGAAGCTTTCTTT.

The rearrangement joins TRBV5-6 to TRBJ2-4, with D possibly matching TRBD1 (5 bases). Germline V gene lookup returns CDR1 SGHDT and CDR2 YYEEEE. The CDR3 extends over 14 amino acids. V gave up 0 bases and J gave up 7 bases, with 11 bases separating them. DNA for the CDR3: TGTGCCAGCAGCTTGGGAAGTCAGGGTAACATTCAGTACTTC. It specifies CASSLGSQGNIQYF.

The chain employs TRBV5-5 and TRBJ1-1; unclear D gene. V was trimmed by 1 base and J by 6 bases, leaving 13 bases between them. In germline, CDR1 is SGHKS, CDR2 YYEKEE (reference sequence). The CDR3 contains 14 residues. The CDR3 is CASSLRSGPSEAFF. The CDR3 nucleotides are TGTGCCAGCAGCTTGCGGTCTGGGCCTTCTGAAGCTTTCTTT.

As concerns this clone: One junction end disagrees with the germline gene, perhaps due to a read error. This chain joins TRBV7-7 and TRBJ2-1; TRBD2 might be the D (5 bases). Germline V gene lookup returns CDR1 SSHAT and CDR2 FNYEAQ (reference sequence). The CDR3 consists of 13 residues. The CDR3 DNA reads as TGTGCTAGCAGCGACGGGATCAGGAATGAGCAGTTCTTC. Protein sequence: CASSDGIRNEQFF. Based on the CDR3 plus reference TRBV7-7 and TRBJ2-1, the full variable domain is GAGVSQSPRYKVTKRGQDVTLRCDPISSHATLYWYQQALGQGPEFLTYFNYEAQPDKSGLPSDRFSAERPEGSISTLTIQRTEQRDSAMYRCASSDGIRNEQFFGPGTRLTVL.

The CDR3 DNA follows: TGTGCCAGTAGTATTCGGGTCGACTTGGAGCAGTTCTTC. Translated, it gives CASSIRVDLEQFF. V gene TRBV19 combines with J gene TRBJ2-1; D not certain. V dropped 3 bases and J dropped 10 bases, with 13 bases sitting between them. The germline gives CDR1 LNHDA, CDR2 SQIVND (reference sequence). The CDR3 spans 13 residues.

The genes are TRBV19 and TRBJ2-5, with a tentative D call TRBD1 (6 bases). The germline gives CDR1 LNHDA, CDR2 SQIVND (reference sequence). Trimming shortened V by 5 bases and J by 4 bases, and 11 bases separated the two germline ends. The CDR3 contains 13 residues. Written as DNA, the CDR3 is TGTGCCAGTAGTGCACAGGGATCAGAGACCCAGTACTTC. This translates into CASSAQGSETQYF.

This chain connects TRBV15 to TRBJ1-5; D unclear. The V gene lost 0 bases and the J gene lost 1 base, with 4 bases spanning the gap. CDR1 and CDR2 from the germline V gene are LNHNV and YYDKDF (reference sequence). The CDR3 has 14 amino acids. In DNA, the CDR3 is TGTGCCACCAGCAGAGATAAGAGCAATCAGCCCCAGCATTTT. Its translation is CATSRDKSNQPQHF.

The V and J genes are TRBV19 and TRBJ2-7; D not resolved. CDR3 length equals 17 residues. The V end lost 8 bases, the J end lost 4 bases, and 27 bases lay between the germline ends. Per germline, CDR1 LNHDA and CDR2 SQIVND (reference sequence). As DNA, the CDR3 is TGTGCCAGTGGTCCACCCCCGTGGTGGCGAGGACGGTACGAGCAGTACTTC. It specifies CASGPPPWWRGRYEQYF.

The chain recombines TRBV7-4 with TRBJ2-6; TRBD1 matches 8 bases. The CDR3 has 18 amino acids. Trimming cost V 8 bases and J 0 bases; bases outside gene matches: 12. CDR1 is SGHVT, CDR2 SQSDAQ, per germline. DNA for the CDR3: TGTGCCAGCCACCCGCCGGGACAGGCCGTCTCTGGGGCCAACGTCCTGACTTTC. It specifies CASHPPGQAVSGANVLTF.

The chain uses TRBV6-5 and TRBJ1-1, with D possibly TRBD1 on 5 matching bases. Between the trimmed V and J ends, which lost 9 bases and 0 bases, there was a span of 17 bases. CDR1 and CDR2 from the germline V gene are MNHEY and SVGAGI. This CDR3 contains 15 residues. Here the CDR3 reads CASATPGRMNTEAFF. The CDR3 bases are TGTGCCAGTGCAACTCCGGGACGTATGAACACTGAAGCTTTCTTT.

This clone was seen just once. V and J are TRBV10-3 and TRBJ1-2; D is unclear. Germline CDR1 and CDR2: ENHRY and SYGVKD. The CDR3 extends over 14 amino acids. V lost 11 bases and J 1 base, leaving 17 bases between the germline ends. Here the CDR3 reads CAAGTDQVNYGYTF. The CDR3 bases are TGTGCCGCGGGAACCGATCAGGTTAACTATGGCTACACCTTC.

This sequence joins TRBV6-1 and TRBJ1-4; D is perhaps TRBD1 (6 bases). The CDR3 is 15 amino acids. In germline, CDR1 is MNHNS, CDR2 SASEGT. V was pared by 8 bases and J by 1 base, with 14 bases between. DNA of the CDR3: TGTGCCAGCGAGAGGCAAGGGGGAACTAATGAAAAACTGTTTTTT. Its translation: CASERQGGTNEKLFF.

The J gene is TRBJ2-7, the V gene TRBV5-1; 7 bases are a match to TRBD1. There are 12 residues in the CDR3. The germline CDR1 and CDR2 sequences are SGHRS and YFSETQ. V shed 5 bases, J shed 6 bases, and the junction held 5 bases outside the gene matches. The CDR3, as DNA: TGCGCCAGCAGACAGGGGCTAGGCGAGCAGTACTTC. Its protein product is CASRQGLGEQYF.

The chain joins TRBV7-3 to TRBJ1-2, with a possible D match to TRBD1 (5 bases). V lost 5 bases, J lost 5 bases, and 12 bases lay in between. The CDR3 is 13 residues long. The germline gives CDR1 SGHTA, CDR2 FQGTGA. The CDR3 is CASSADRGYGYTF. The CDR3 DNA follows: TGTGCCAGCAGCGCCGACAGAGGGTATGGCTACACCTTC.

The chain combines TRBV7-8 with TRBJ2-1; 7 positions agree with TRBD1. The CDR3 contains 14 residues. V lost 5 bases, J lost 9 bases, and 10 bases stayed unmatched. Per germline, CDR1 SGHVS and CDR2 FQNEAQ. This chain's CDR3 is CASSTGPGDSEQFF. As DNA, the CDR3 is TGTGCCAGCAGCACGGGCCCTGGGGACAGTGAGCAGTTCTTC.

V usage is TRBV15 and J usage is TRBJ2-1; TRBD2 matches at 9 bases. There are 16 residues in the CDR3. V was pared by 5 bases and J by 0 bases, with 5 bases of the junction left unmatched. CDR1 LNHNV and CDR2 YYDKDF come from the germline V gene (reference sequence). Here the CDR3 DNA reads TGTGCCACCAGCCGAAGACTAGCGGACTCCTACAATGAGCAGTTCTTC. Its protein is CATSRRLADSYNEQFF.

This chain connects TRBV5-1 to TRBJ1-2; D unclear. Trimming left V 0 bases short and J 2 bases short, with 5 bases between. The V gene's germline CDR1 is SGHRS and CDR2 YFSETQ. The CDR3 length is 13 residues. The CDR3 loop is CASSLEENYGYTF. The CDR3, as DNA: TGCGCCAGCAGCTTGGAGGAAAACTATGGCTACACCTTC.

The rearrangement uses TRBV5-6 and TRBJ1-5; D unclear. This CDR3 is 15 amino acids long. The V end was cut by 2 bases, the J end by 3 bases, with 12 bases between. CDR1 is SGHDT, CDR2 YYEEEE, per germline. The CDR3 sequence is CASSLMVGYNQPQHF. CDR3 nucleotides: TGTGCCAGCAGCTTAATGGTCGGCTACAATCAGCCCCAGCATTTT.

The rearrangement uses TRBV15 and TRBJ2-7; tentatively, D is TRBD2 (5 bases). The CDR3 runs to 15 residues. Between the trimmed V and J ends, which lost 0 bases and 3 bases, there was a span of 12 bases. Germline loops: CDR1 LNHNV, CDR2 YYDKDF (reference sequence). The CDR3 region is CATSRDPGGDYEQYF. The CDR3 DNA sequence: TGTGCCACCAGCAGAGATCCCGGAGGAGACTACGAGCAGTACTTC.

The chain has TRBV6-1 and TRBJ2-3, with D possibly being TRBD2 (6 bases). V lost 2 bases to trimming and J lost 8 bases, with 17 bases between them. The germline CDR1 and CDR2 sequences are MNHNS and SASEGT. There are 15 residues in the CDR3. The CDR3 protein is CASSESHPGRGTQYF. For the CDR3, the DNA is TGTGCCAGCAGTGAAAGTCATCCGGGGCGGGGTACGCAGTATTTT.

The genes are TRBV27 and TRBJ2-2, with TRBD1 matching over 7 bases. Germline CDR1 MNHEY, CDR2 SMNVEV (reference sequence). J was trimmed by 11 bases and V by 5 bases; bases with no gene match: 11. This CDR3 is 14 amino acids long. The DNA of the CDR3 is TGTGCCAGCAGTCCCTCCAAGGGGGCGATTGAGCTGTTTTTT. Its translation is CASSPSKGAIELFF.

V usage is TRBV14 and J usage is TRBJ1-2, with 7 bases that match TRBD1. The CDR3 contains 13 residues. Germline lookup yields CDR1 SGHDN and CDR2 FVKESK. V lost 3 bases to trimming and J lost 4 bases; unmatched junction nucleotides: 2. The CDR3 protein is CASSQGQSYGYTF. For the CDR3, the DNA is TGTGCCAGCAGCCAGGGACAGAGCTATGGCTACACCTTC.